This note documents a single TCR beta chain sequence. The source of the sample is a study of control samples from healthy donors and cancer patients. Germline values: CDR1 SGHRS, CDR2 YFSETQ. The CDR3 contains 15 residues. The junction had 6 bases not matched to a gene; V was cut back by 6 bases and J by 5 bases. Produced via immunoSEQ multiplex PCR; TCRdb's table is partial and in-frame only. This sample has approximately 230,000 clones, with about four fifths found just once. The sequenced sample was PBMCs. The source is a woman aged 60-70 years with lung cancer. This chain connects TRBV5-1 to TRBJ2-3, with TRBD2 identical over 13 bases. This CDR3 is CASTTSGRAGDTQYF. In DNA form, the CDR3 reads TGCGCCAGCACCACTAGCGGGAGGGCGGGAGATACGCAGTATTTT.